This T cell receptor beta chain was captured in a study of T cell responses to AZD1222 COVID-19 vaccine. Study-level findings and limits: In the spike-specific TCR repertoire, nearly half reportedly target unmutated variant regions. The donor cohort was predominantly white British with a female majority, and clonal diversity may have been underestimated. Across the whole spike, CD4 TCRs peaked at regions 160-218 and 743-854.

The CDR3 length is 18 residues. As to this clone: What it recognizes is unknown.

Assay used: immunoSEQ multiplex PCR; TCRdb lists only in-frame clones, some missing. The sample contains more than 65,000 clones, around 78% of which appear only once. This chain joins TRBV21-1 and TRBJ1-1. TRBV21-1 is a pseudogene locus. This receptor was taken from an adult who received the AZD1222 COVID-19 vaccine. Sequenced here: peripheral blood, sampled 28 days after the second AZD1222 dose. CDR3 nucleotides: TGTGCCAGCAGCGGACCTCGGGGGGGGTTGGAAGGGGACACTGAAGCTTTCTTT. This gives the protein CASSGPRGGLEGDTEAFF.